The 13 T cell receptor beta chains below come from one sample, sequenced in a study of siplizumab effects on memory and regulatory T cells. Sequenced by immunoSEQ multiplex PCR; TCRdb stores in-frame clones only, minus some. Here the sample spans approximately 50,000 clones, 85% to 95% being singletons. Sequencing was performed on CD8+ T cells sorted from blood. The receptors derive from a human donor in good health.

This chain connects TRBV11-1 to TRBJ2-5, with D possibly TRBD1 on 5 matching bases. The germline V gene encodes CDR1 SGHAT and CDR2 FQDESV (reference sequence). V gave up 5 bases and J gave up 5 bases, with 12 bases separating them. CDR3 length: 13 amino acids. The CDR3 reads CASSTPGSETQYF. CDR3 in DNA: TGTGCCAGCAGCACCCCAGGGTCGGAGACCCAGTACTTC.

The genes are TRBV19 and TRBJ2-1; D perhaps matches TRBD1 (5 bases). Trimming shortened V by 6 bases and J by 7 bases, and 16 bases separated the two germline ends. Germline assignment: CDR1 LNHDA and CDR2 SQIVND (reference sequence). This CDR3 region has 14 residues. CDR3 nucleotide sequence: TGTGCCAGTAGGCTACGTGACAGTTTTAATGAGCAGTTCTTC. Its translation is CASRLRDSFNEQFF.

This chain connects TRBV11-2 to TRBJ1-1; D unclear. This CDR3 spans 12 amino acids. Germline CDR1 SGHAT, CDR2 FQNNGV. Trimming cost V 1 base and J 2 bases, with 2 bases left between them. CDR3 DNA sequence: TGTGCCAGCAGCTTAGCCAACACTGAAGCTTTCTTT. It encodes CASSLANTEAFF.

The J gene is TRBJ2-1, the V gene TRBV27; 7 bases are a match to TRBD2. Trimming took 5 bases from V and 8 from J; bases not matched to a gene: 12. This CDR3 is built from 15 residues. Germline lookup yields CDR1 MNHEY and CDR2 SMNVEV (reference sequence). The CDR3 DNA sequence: TGTGCCAGCAGTCCGTCCGGGACTATTCCTTATGAGCAGTTCTTC. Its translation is CASSPSGTIPYEQFF.

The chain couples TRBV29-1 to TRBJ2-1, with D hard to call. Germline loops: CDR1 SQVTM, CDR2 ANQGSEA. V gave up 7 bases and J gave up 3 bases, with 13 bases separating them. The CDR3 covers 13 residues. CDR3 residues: CSARLLLYNEQFF. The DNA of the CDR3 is TGCAGCGCTCGCCTCCTACTCTACAATGAGCAGTTCTTC.

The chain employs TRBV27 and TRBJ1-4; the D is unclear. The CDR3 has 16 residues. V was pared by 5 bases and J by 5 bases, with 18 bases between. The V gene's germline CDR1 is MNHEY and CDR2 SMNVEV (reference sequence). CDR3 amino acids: CASSPVTVGLNEKLFF. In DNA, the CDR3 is TGTGCCAGCAGTCCCGTGACGGTGGGGTTGAATGAAAAACTGTTTTTT.

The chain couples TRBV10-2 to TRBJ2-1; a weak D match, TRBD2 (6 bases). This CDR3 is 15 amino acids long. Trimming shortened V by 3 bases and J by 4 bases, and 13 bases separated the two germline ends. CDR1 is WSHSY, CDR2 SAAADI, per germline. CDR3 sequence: CASSEFAGTYNEQFF. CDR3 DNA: TGCGCCAGCAGTGAATTTGCGGGAACTTACAATGAGCAGTTCTTC.

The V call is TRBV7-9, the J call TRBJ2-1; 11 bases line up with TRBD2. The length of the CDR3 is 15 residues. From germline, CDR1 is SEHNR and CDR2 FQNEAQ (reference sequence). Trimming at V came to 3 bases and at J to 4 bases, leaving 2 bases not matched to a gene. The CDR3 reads CASSLTSGEYNEQFF. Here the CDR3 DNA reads TGTGCCAGCAGCTTGACTAGCGGGGAGTACAATGAGCAGTTCTTC.

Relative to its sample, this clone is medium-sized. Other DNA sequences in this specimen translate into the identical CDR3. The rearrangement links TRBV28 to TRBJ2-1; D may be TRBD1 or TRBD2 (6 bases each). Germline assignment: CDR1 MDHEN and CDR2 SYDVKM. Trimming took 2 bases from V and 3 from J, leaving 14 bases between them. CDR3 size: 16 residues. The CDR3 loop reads CASSLPLEGGYNEQFF. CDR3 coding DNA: TGTGCCAGCAGTTTACCCCTGGAGGGGGGCTACAATGAGCAGTTCTTC.

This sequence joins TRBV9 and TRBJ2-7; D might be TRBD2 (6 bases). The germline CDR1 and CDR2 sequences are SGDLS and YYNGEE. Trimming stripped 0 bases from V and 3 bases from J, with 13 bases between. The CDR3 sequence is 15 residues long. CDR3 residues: CASSVADSGIYEQYF. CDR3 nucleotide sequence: TGTGCCAGCAGCGTAGCTGATAGCGGAATCTACGAGCAGTACTTC.

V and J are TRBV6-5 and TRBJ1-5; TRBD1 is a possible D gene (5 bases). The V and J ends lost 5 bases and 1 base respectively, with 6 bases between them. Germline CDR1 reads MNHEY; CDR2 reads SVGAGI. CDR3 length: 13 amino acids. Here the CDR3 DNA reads TGTGCCAGCAGTGAGGGGAGCAATCAGCCCCAGCATTTT. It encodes CASSEGSNQPQHF.

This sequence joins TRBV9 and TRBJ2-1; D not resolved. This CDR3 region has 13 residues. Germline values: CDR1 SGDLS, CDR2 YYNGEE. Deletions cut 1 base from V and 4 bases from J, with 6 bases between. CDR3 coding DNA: TGTGCCAGCAGCGTACAGGATTACAATGAGCAGTTCTTC. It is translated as CASSVQDYNEQFF.

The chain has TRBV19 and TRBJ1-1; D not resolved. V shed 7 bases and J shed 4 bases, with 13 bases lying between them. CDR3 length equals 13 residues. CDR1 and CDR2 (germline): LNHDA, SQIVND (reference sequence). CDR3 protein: CASTLSAITEAFF. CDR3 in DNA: TGTGCCAGTACCCTCTCAGCGATCACTGAAGCTTTCTTT.